This passage covers 26 T cell receptor beta chains from one sample sequenced in a study of cytotoxic CD8 clonotypes in ibrutinib-treated CLL (dated by TCRdb to the early 2020s). Library method: the immunoSEQ multiplex PCR assay. TCRdb obtained this table from immuneACCESS and retained in-frame rearrangements with V and J assigned. These tables miss some clones; where compared with another copy, unresolved V genes account for less than half of the shortfall, and the remainder is unexplained. The sample table holds 200,000 or so clones, of which roughly 65% were seen once. The top ten hold roughly 6.4% of the sample. According to the study, the label for this sample's time point signals: 12 months on ibrutinib. Specimen: PBMCs, collected after 12 months of ibrutinib treatment. The receptors here all came from a human donor with chronic lymphocytic leukemia.

CDR3 loop: CASSILSGAPEAFF. As DNA, the CDR3 is TGTGCCAGTAGTATCTTATCAGGGGCCCCTGAAGCTTTCTTT. The chain uses TRBV19 and TRBJ1-1; possible D gene TRBD1, 6 bases. The V end lost 3 bases, the J end lost 6 bases, and 14 bases lay between the germline ends. CDR1 and CDR2 (germline): LNHDA, SQIVND (reference sequence). CDR3 size: 14 residues.

This clone has a handful of counts. V gene TRBV30 combines with J gene TRBJ2-3, with 8 bases fitting TRBD2. CDR1 and CDR2 from the germline V gene are GTSNPN and SVGIG (reference sequence). The CDR3 runs 14 residues. Unmatched junction bases numbered 4, after V lost 3 bases and J lost 2 bases. This CDR3 is CAWRAGANTDTQYF. DNA of the CDR3: TGTGCCTGGAGAGCGGGGGCCAACACAGATACGCAGTATTTT.

The chain links TRBV5-1 to TRBJ1-1, with TRBD1 as a possible D gene (5 bases). Trimming removed 1 base at V and 0 bases at J, with 13 bases between. In germline, CDR1 is SGHRS, CDR2 YFSETQ. The CDR3 loop spans 16 amino acids. DNA of the CDR3: TGCGCCAGCAGCTTGCGCCCCGTGGGGCTGAACACTGAAGCTTTCTTT. Encoded protein: CASSLRPVGLNTEAFF.

This clone was seen just once. The chain has TRBV6-5 and TRBJ2-7; D might be TRBD1 or TRBD2, each matching 5 bases. Germline CDR1 MNHEY, CDR2 SVGAGI. This CDR3 is built from 15 residues. The V end was cut by 5 bases, the J end by 0 bases, with 14 bases between. The CDR3 DNA reads as TGTGCCAGCAGTGCCTCGGGGCCAAACTCCTACGAGCAGTACTTC. Its translation: CASSASGPNSYEQYF.

The chain combines TRBV6-5 with TRBJ2-2; D gene uncertain. Per the germline V gene, CDR1 is MNHEY and CDR2 is SVGAGI. Trimming removed 5 bases from V and 7 bases from J, with 8 bases in between. The CDR3 length is 12 residues. CDR3 loop: CASSLGIGELFF. CDR3 bases: TGTGCCAGCAGTCTAGGAATCGGGGAGCTGTTTTTT.

The V call is TRBV7-9, the J call TRBJ2-4; 12 positions match TRBD2. V gave up 5 bases and J gave up 3 bases; unmatched junction bases: 11. This CDR3 is 18 amino acids long. The germline gives CDR1 SEHNR, CDR2 FQNEAQ (reference sequence). The CDR3 region has the DNA TGTGCCAGCAGCCCTAGACTAGCGGGAGAGTATGACAAAAACATTCAGTACTTC. Translation: CASSPRLAGEYDKNIQYF. Complete variable domain (other parts from reference TRBV7-9 and TRBJ2-4): DTGVSQNPRHKITKRGQNVTFRCDPISEHNRLYWYRQTLGQGPEFLTYFQNEAQLEKSRLLSDRFSAERPKGSFSTLEIQRTEQGDSAMYLCASSPRLAGEYDKNIQYFGAGTRLSVL.

This clone was detected a few times. The CDR3 DNA is TGCAGCGTTGCCGGGACAGCTAACTATGGCTACACCTTC. This codes for CSVAGTANYGYTF. This chain connects TRBV29-1 to TRBJ1-2; 7 bases are a match to TRBD1. The length of the CDR3 is 13 residues. Trimming at V came to 4 bases and at J to 0 bases, leaving 2 bases not matched to a gene. Germline values: CDR1 SQVTM, CDR2 ANQGSEA.

The sample holds one count of this clone. The J gene is TRBJ1-4, the V gene TRBV28, with D possibly being TRBD1 (5 bases). The CDR3 is 14 amino acids. The V end lost 2 bases, the J end lost 8 bases, and 12 bases lay between the germline ends. Germline V CDR1 and CDR2: MDHEN, SYDVKM. In DNA form, the CDR3 reads TGTGCCAGCAGTTTACCCGGGACGATCGAAAAACTGTTTTTT. Translated: CASSLPGTIEKLFF. Variable domain in full (rest from reference TRBV28 and TRBJ1-4): DVKVTQSSRYLVKRTGEKVFLECVQDMDHENMFWYRQDPGLGLRLIYFSYDVKMKEKGDIPEGYSVSREKKERFSLILESASTNQTSMYLCASSLPGTIEKLFFGSGTQLSVL.

The rearrangement uses TRBV28 and TRBJ1-5; weak D call: TRBD1 (6 bases). Trimming stripped 5 bases from V and 3 bases from J, with 14 bases between. The CDR3 has 15 amino acids. Germline CDR1 is MDHEN and CDR2 is SYDVKM. Here the CDR3 reads CASSPPDRDNQPQHF. CDR3 nucleotide sequence: TGTGCCAGCAGTCCCCCGGACAGAGACAATCAGCCCCAGCATTTT.

This chain links TRBV19 with TRBJ2-3; 7 bases line up with TRBD2. Trimming cost V 1 base and J 6 bases; bases outside gene matches: 4. This CDR3 has 14 residues. CDR1 and CDR2 from the germline V gene are LNHDA and SQIVND (reference sequence). CDR3 coding DNA: TGTGCCAGTAGTATAGGGCTAGCGGTGGATACGCAGTATTTT. This sequence encodes CASSIGLAVDTQYF.

The chain carries TRBV7-3 and TRBJ1-3; 7 nucleotides line up with TRBD1. The V gene end was trimmed by 1 base and the J gene end by 1 base; junction bases not matched to a gene: 4. Germline values: CDR1 SGHTA, CDR2 FQGTGA. The CDR3 has 16 amino acids. CDR3 coding DNA: TGTGCCAGCAGCTTAAGTACGACAGGGTCTGGAAACACCATATATTTT. Residues: CASSLSTTGSGNTIYF.

J is TRBJ2-1 and V is TRBV4-3; 13 bases align to TRBD2. Trimming at V came to 2 bases and at J to 14 bases, leaving 9 bases not matched to a gene. The germline V gene has CDR1 LGHNA and CDR2 YSLEER. The CDR3 runs to 15 residues. The CDR3, as DNA: TGCGCCAGCAGCCAAACGGGACTAGCGGGACAGGTGAAGTTCTTC. Amino acids: CASSQTGLAGQVKFF.

This chain links TRBV5-1 with TRBJ2-1; D is possibly TRBD2 (6 bases). From germline, CDR1 is SGHRS and CDR2 YFSETQ. Trimming shortened V by 2 bases and J by 0 bases, and 12 bases separated the two germline ends. The CDR3 loop spans 16 amino acids. The CDR3 coding sequence is TGCGCCAGCAGCTTCGATAGCGGAAACTCCTACAATGAGCAGTTCTTC. It yields the protein CASSFDSGNSYNEQFF.

The table lists this clone with a count of one. The V and J genes are TRBV6-5 and TRBJ2-7, with TRBD1 identical over 8 bases. The V gene's germline CDR1 is MNHEY and CDR2 SVGAGI. Germline trimming cut 6 bases from V and 5 bases from J; bases unmatched to any gene: 6. The CDR3 covers 13 residues. CDR3: CASRSGQGNEQYF. The CDR3 nucleotides read TGTGCCAGCAGATCAGGACAGGGCAACGAGCAGTACTTC.

Ten or more counts support this clone. The chain uses TRBV27 and TRBJ2-3; TRBD2 aligns across 11 bases. This CDR3 is built from 17 residues. The germline V gene has CDR1 MNHEY and CDR2 SMNVEV (reference sequence). V lost 4 bases, J lost 1 base, and 7 bases stayed unmatched. The CDR3 DNA follows: TGTGCCAGCAGTTCCGACCTTAGCGGGAGGGGCACAGATACGCAGTATTTT. Translated, it gives CASSSDLSGRGTDTQYF.

V gene TRBV29-1 combines with J gene TRBJ2-7, with 11 bases lining up with TRBD2. V shed 7 bases and J 3 bases; nucleotides not matched to a gene: 14. The CDR3 length is 16 residues. Germline V lookup: CDR1 SQVTM, CDR2 ANQGSEA. The CDR3 DNA sequence: TGCAGCGCCTTACTAGCGGGGGATACTATTATCTACGAGCAGTACTTC. It encodes CSALLAGDTIIYEQYF.

The chain combines TRBV30 with TRBJ1-2, with a tentative D call TRBD1 (5 bases). V gave up 2 bases and J gave up 0 bases, with 10 bases separating them. Germline CDR1 and CDR2: GTSNPN and SVGIG (reference sequence). The CDR3 is 14 amino acids. CDR3 in DNA: TGTGCCTGGAGTCGACAGACCGCTAACTATGGCTACACCTTC. This gives the protein CAWSRQTANYGYTF.

This chain links TRBV11-2 with TRBJ2-1, with a possible D match to TRBD2 (6 bases). CDR1 and CDR2 (germline): SGHAT, FQNNGV. The CDR3 runs 15 residues. Trimming took 4 bases from V and 8 from J, leaving 18 bases between them. The CDR3 here is CASSSPPLAIDEQFF. CDR3 in DNA: TGTGCCAGCAGCTCCCCCCCCCTAGCGATAGATGAGCAGTTCTTC.

This chain joins TRBV6-5 and TRBJ2-7; no clear D gene. The ends were cut back, 0 bases at V and 9 bases at J, with 12 bases in the middle. The length of the CDR3 is 13 residues. The germline gives CDR1 MNHEY, CDR2 SVGAGI. In DNA form, the CDR3 reads TGTGCCAGCAGTTACTCTGGCTTAAATAGGCAGTACTTC. Protein sequence: CASSYSGLNRQYF.

This chain uses TRBV18 with TRBJ1-5; 7 positions agree with TRBD1. The germline CDR1 and CDR2 sequences are KGHSH and LQKENI. This CDR3 spans 18 amino acids. The ends lost 8 bases at V and 0 bases at J; junction bases unmatched: 16. In DNA, the CDR3 is TGTGCCAGCACTCTGACGCAGATCGGGACAGCTAGCAATCAGCCCCAGCATTTT. Protein sequence: CASTLTQIGTASNQPQHF.

The chain recombines TRBV6-5 with TRBJ2-7; 7 positions match TRBD1. From germline, CDR1 is MNHEY and CDR2 SVGAGI. The CDR3 length is 12 residues. The trim removed 10 bases at V and 5 bases at J, leaving 8 bases unmatched. The DNA of the CDR3 is TGTGCCACCGCACAGGGGACCCACGAGCAGTACTTC. Translation: CATAQGTHEQYF.

The CDR3, as DNA: TGTGCCAGCTCCGACACTATATATGGCTACACCTTC. Encoded protein: CASSDTIYGYTF. The chain uses TRBV7-6 and TRBJ1-2; D unresolved. Trimming cost V 8 bases and J 5 bases, with 12 bases left between them. CDR3 length: 12 amino acids. Germline CDR1 and CDR2: SGHVS and FNYEAQ.

The chain joins TRBV6-5 to TRBJ2-3, with no clear D. Germline V gene sequence: CDR1 MNHEY, CDR2 SVGAGI. The CDR3 contains 13 residues. The V end was cut by 9 bases, the J end by 4 bases, with 14 bases between. For the CDR3, the DNA is TGTGCCAGTGGACCACGAGACGCAGATACGCAGTATTTT. It specifies CASGPRDADTQYF.

The V and J genes are TRBV5-1 and TRBJ1-1; D is possibly TRBD1 (6 bases). This CDR3 spans 15 amino acids. The germline gives CDR1 SGHRS, CDR2 YFSETQ. V lost 4 bases, J lost 0 bases, and 13 bases lay in between. The CDR3 coding sequence is TGCGCCAGCAGCGGCCCGGACAGACTGAACACTGAAGCTTTCTTT. Its translation: CASSGPDRLNTEAFF.

For this clone: The junction and the germline gene differ at one end; a read error may be behind it. The rearrangement links TRBV15 to TRBJ1-4; D is perhaps TRBD1 (6 bases). The CDR3 has 14 amino acids. Germline V lookup: CDR1 LNHNV, CDR2 YYDKDF (reference sequence). The CDR3 reads CATSRAQGMTASVF. The CDR3 DNA reads TGTGCCACCAGCAGAGCTCAGGGGATGACAGCGTCGGTGTTT.

The chain is built from TRBV2 and TRBJ1-2; 11 nucleotides line up with TRBD1. The trim removed 6 bases at V and 7 bases at J, leaving 7 bases unmatched. From germline, CDR1 is SNHLY and CDR2 FYNNEI. The CDR3 runs to 14 residues. The CDR3 here is CASSEDRGLGGYTF. In nucleotides, the CDR3 is TGTGCCAGCAGCGAGGACAGGGGGCTTGGTGGCTACACCTTC. The variable domain in full, completed from reference TRBV2 and TRBJ1-2, reads EPEVTQTPSHQVTQMGQEVILRCVPISNHLYFYWYRQILGQKVEFLVSFYNNEISEKSEIFDDQFSVERPDGSNFTLKIRSTKLEDSAMYFCASSEDRGLGGYTFGSGTRLTVV.